The entry below gives a single T cell receptor (beta chain) sequence along with its context. Replicate PCRs for sorted subsets used around 200 ng DNA; this equaled 30,000 to 35,000 T cell genomes. This table comes from immunoSEQ multiplex PCR, and its TCRdb copy is limited to in-frame clones, with some not included. The sample includes around 600,000 clones, around 95% of them seen just once. The data are from a study of shared clonotypes between healthy human individuals. For the study at large: CD4 naive and CD4 memory each took three plates per donor, while CD8 naive took two and CD8 memory one.

The germline gives CDR1 SGHDT, CDR2 YYEEEE. The CDR3 consists of 16 residues. V lost 3 bases and J lost 2; bases outside the gene matches: 8. Terminally differentiated effector memory CD45RA+ cells were excluded by CCR7 positive selection of CD45RO-negative cells. The clonotype originates from a woman in her twenties or thirties in good health. Sequenced material: naive CD8+ T cells sorted from blood. The chain employs TRBV5-6 and TRBJ1-1; 9 bases are a match to TRBD1. CDR3 region: CASSSFRGQGNTEAFF. CDR3 coding DNA: TGTGCCAGCAGCTCTTTCAGGGGACAGGGAAACACTGAAGCTTTCTTT.